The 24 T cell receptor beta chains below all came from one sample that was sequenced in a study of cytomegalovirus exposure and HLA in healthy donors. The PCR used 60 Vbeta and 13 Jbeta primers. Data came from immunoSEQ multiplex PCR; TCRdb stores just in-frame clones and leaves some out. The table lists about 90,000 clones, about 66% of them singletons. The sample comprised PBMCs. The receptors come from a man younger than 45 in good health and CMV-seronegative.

The CDR3 sequence is CASIQGAGSNQPQHF. CDR3 DNA: TGTGCCAGTATCCAGGGGGCTGGAAGCAATCAGCCCCAGCATTTT. V usage is TRBV19 and J usage is TRBJ1-5, with 8 bases lining up with TRBD1. CDR1 is LNHDA, CDR2 SQIVND, per germline (reference sequence). This CDR3 region has 15 residues. Losses at the gene ends were 7 bases for V and 1 base for J; bases not matched to a gene: 6.

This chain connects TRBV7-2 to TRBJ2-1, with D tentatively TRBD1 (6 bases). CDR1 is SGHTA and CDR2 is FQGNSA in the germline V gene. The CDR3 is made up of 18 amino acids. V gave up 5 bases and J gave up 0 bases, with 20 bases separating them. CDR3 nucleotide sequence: TGTGCCAGCAGCACACCCTCGACAGGCAGGAGCTCCTACAATGAGCAGTTCTTC. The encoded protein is CASSTPSTGRSSYNEQFF.

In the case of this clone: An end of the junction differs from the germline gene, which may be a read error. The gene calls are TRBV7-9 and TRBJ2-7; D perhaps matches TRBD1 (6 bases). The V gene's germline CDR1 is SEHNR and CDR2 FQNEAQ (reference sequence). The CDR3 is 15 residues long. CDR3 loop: CAGRQGNKGLYEQYF. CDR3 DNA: TGTGCCGGCAGGCAGGGGAACAAGGGGCTCTACGAGCAGTACTTC.

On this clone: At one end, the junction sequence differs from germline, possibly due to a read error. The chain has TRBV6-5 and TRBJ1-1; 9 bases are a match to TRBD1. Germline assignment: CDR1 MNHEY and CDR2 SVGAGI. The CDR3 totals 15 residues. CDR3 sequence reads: CASSYSGTGNAEAFF. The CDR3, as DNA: TGTGCCAGCAGTTACTCGGGGACAGGGAACGCTGAAGCTTTCTTT.

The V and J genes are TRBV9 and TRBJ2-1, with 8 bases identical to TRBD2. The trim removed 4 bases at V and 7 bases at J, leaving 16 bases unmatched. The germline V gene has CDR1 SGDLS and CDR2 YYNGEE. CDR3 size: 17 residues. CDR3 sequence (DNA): TGTGCCAGCAGCTCTTACTCCTACGGGAGGGCTAAAAATGAGCAGTTCTTC. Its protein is CASSSYSYGRAKNEQFF.

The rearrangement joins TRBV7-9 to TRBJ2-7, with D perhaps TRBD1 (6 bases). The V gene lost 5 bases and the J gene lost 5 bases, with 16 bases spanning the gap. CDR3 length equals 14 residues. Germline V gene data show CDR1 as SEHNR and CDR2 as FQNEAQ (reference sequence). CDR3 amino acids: CASSPSQGINEQYF. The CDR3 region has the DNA TGTGCCAGCAGCCCAAGTCAGGGGATAAACGAGCAGTACTTC.

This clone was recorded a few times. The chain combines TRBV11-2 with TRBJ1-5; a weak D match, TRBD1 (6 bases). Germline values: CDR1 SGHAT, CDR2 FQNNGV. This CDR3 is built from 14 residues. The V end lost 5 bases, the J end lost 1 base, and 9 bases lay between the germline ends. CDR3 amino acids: CASSEQGSNQPQHF. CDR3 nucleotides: TGTGCCAGCAGCGAGCAGGGGAGCAATCAGCCCCAGCATTTT.

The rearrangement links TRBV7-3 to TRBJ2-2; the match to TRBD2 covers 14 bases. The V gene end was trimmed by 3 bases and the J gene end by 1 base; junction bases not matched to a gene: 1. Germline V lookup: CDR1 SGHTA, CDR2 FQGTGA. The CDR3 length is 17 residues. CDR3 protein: CASSLTSGRVNTGELFF. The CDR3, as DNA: TGTGCCAGCAGCTTGACTAGCGGGAGGGTGAACACCGGGGAGCTGTTTTTT. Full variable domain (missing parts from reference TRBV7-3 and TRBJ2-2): GAGVSQTPSNKVTEKGKYVELRCDPISGHTALYWYRQSLGQGPEFLIYFQGTGAADDSGLPNDRFFAVRPEGSVSTLKIQRTERGDSAVYLCASSLTSGRVNTGELFFGEGSRLTVL.

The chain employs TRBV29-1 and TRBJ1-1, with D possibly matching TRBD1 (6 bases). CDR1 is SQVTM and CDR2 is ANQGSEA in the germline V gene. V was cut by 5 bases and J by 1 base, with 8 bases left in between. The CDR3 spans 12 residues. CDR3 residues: CSVLQGNTEAFF. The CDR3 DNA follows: TGCAGCGTTTTACAGGGGAACACTGAAGCTTTCTTT. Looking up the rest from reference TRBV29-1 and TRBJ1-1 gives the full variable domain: SAVISQKPSRDICQRGTSLTIQCQVDSQVTMMFWYRQQPGQSLTLIATANQGSEATYESGFVIDKFPISRPNLTFSTLTVSNMSPEDSSIYLCSVLQGNTEAFFGQGTRLTVV.

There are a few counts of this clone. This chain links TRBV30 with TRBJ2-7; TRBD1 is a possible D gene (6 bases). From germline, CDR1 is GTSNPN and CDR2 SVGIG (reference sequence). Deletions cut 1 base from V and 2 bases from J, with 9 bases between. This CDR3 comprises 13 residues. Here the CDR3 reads CAWSGDNAYEQYF. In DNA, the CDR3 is TGTGCCTGGAGTGGGGACAACGCCTACGAGCAGTACTTC.

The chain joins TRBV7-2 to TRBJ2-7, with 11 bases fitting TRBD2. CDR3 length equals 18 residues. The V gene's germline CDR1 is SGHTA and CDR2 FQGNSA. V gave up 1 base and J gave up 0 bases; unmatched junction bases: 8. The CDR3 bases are TGTGCCAGCAGCTTAGTTGGACTAGCGGGCCTTAGCTCCTACGAGCAGTACTTC. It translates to CASSLVGLAGLSSYEQYF.

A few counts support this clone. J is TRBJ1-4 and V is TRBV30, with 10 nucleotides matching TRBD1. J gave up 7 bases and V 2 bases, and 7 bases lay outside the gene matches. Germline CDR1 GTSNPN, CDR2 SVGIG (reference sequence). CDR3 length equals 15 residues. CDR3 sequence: CAWSPTDRGTEKLFF. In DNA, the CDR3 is TGTGCCTGGAGTCCCACGGACAGGGGGACTGAAAAACTGTTTTTT.

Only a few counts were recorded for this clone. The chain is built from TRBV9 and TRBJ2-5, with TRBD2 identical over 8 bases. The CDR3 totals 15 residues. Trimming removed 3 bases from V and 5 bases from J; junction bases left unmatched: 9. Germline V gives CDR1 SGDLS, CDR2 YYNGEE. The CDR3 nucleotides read TGTGCCAGCAGCGGAGGGGGGGGACTAGAGGAGACCCAGTACTTC. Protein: CASSGGGGLEETQYF.

CDR3 loop: CASSLGRTGGHLHTF. The CDR3 DNA reads as TGTGCCAGCAGCTTAGGACGGACAGGGGGTCACTTGCACACCTTC. The gene calls are TRBV7-2 and TRBJ1-2; 10 positions match TRBD1. Germline V gives CDR1 SGHTA, CDR2 FQGNSA. J lost 12 bases, V lost 1 base, and 11 bases had no gene match. CDR3 size: 15 residues.

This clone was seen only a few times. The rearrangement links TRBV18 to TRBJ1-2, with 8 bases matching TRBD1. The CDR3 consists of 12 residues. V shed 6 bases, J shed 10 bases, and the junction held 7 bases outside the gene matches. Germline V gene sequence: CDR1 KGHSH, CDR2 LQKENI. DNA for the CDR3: TGTGCCAGCTCTCCCGGACAGGGCGACTACACCTTC. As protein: CASSPGQGDYTF.

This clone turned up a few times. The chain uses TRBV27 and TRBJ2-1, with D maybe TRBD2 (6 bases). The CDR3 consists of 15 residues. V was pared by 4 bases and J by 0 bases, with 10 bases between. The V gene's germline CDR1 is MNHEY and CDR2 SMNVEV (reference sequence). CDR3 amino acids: CASSSTSFSYNEQFF. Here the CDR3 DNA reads TGTGCCAGCAGTTCGACTAGTTTCTCCTACAATGAGCAGTTCTTC.

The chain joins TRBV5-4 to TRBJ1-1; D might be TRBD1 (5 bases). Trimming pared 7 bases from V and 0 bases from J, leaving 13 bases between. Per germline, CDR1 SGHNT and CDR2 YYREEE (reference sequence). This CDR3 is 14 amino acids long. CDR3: CASWQGGVNTEAFF. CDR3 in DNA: TGTGCCAGCTGGCAGGGAGGGGTGAACACTGAAGCTTTCTTT.

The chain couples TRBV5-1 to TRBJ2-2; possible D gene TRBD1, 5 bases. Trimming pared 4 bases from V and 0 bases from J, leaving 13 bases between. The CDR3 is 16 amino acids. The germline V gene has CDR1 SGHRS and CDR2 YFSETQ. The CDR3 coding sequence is TGCGCCAGCAGCCCACAGGCCGCAGCGAACACCGGGGAGCTGTTTTTT. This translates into CASSPQAAANTGELFF.

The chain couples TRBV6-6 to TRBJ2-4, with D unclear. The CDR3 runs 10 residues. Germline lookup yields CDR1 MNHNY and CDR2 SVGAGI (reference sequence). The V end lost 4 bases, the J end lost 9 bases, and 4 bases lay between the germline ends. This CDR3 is CASSSSIQYF. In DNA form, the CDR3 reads TGTGCCAGCAGTTCCAGCATTCAGTACTTC.

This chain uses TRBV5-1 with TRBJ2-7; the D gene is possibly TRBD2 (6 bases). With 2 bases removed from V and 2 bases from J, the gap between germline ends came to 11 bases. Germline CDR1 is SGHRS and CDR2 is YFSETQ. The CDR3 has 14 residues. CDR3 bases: TGCGCCAGCAGCTTTGGCAGGGAGGCCTACGAGCAGTACTTC. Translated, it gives CASSFGREAYEQYF. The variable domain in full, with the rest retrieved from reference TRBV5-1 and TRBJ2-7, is KAGVTQTPRYLIKTRGQQVTLSCSPISGHRSVSWYQQTPGQGLQFLFEYFSETQRNKGNFPGRFSGRQFSNSRSEMNVSTLELGDSALYLCASSFGREAYEQYFGPGTRLTVT.

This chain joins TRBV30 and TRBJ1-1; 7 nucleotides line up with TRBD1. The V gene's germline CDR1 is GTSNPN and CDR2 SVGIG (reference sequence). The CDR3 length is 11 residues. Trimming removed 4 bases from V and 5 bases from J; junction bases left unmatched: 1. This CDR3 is CAWIRGTEAFF. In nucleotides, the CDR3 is TGTGCCTGGATCAGGGGGACTGAAGCTTTCTTT.

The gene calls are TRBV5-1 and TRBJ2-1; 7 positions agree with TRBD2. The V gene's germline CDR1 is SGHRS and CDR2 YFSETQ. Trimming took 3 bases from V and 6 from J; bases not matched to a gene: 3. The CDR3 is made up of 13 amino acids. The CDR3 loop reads CASSSGTTNEQFF. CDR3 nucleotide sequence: TGCGCCAGCAGCTCCGGGACTACCAATGAGCAGTTCTTC.

The CDR3 spells CASSALQGAPATGELFF. CDR3 nucleotides: TGTGCCAGCAGCGCACTACAGGGGGCGCCGGCCACCGGGGAGCTGTTTTTT. The rearrangement links TRBV9 to TRBJ2-2, with TRBD1 identical over 9 bases. The CDR3 is 17 amino acids. The V gene's germline CDR1 is SGDLS and CDR2 YYNGEE. Trimming at V came to 3 bases and at J to 4 bases, leaving 10 bases not matched to a gene.

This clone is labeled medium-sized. In nucleotides, the CDR3 is TGTGCCAGCAGCCAAACTAGCGGGGGGGCAGATACGCAGTATTTT. It translates to CASSQTSGGADTQYF. The chain employs TRBV4-2 and TRBJ2-3, with 13 bases aligning to TRBD2. This CDR3 has 15 residues. V lost 2 bases, J lost 4 bases, and 0 bases stayed unmatched. Germline V lookup: CDR1 LGHNA, CDR2 YNFKEQ.